This T cell receptor beta chain was sequenced during a study of blood T cell repertoires in COVID-19. Overall study: Spain, Italy and the United States supplied samples that represented acute and convalescent COVID-19. Nucleic acid was either cDNA or gDNA, and it came from T cells, B-cell-depleted T cells, or PBMCs.

The CDR3 length is 12 residues. The V and J ends lost 5 bases and 8 bases respectively, with 12 bases between them. A Seattle source enrolled patients during active infection and followed them longitudinally. Per the original data handling: Cell counts per sample came from amplifying reference gene primers. The data were produced by immunoSEQ multiplex PCR, yet TCRdb's version contains in-frame clones alone and is incomplete. V and J calls and clone size come straight from that table; D and trimming were deduced from the DNA. The sample has 45,000 to 65,000 clones, approximately 80% seen once. The sample consisted of peripheral blood. This TCR was sampled from a man aged 25 to 45 with COVID-19, enrolled during active disease. V usage is TRBV12-3 or TRBV12-4 and J usage is TRBJ1-2, with unresolved D. For the CDR3, the DNA is TGTGCCAGCAGTCCCCTAGAGGGCGGCTACACCTTC. Translation gives CASSPLEGGYTF.